These 30 T cell receptor beta chains share one sample of origin, sequenced in a study. Here immunoSEQ multiplex PCR was the method, and the copy in TCRdb shows in-frame clones only, minus some. The sample lists 68,000 or so clones; about 94% were seen once. Sequencing was done on a sample of PBMCs. These receptors originate from a middle-aged man with rheumatoid arthritis.

This sequence joins TRBV7-3 and TRBJ2-7, with D perhaps matching TRBD1 or TRBD2 (5 bases each). Germline values: CDR1 SGHTA, CDR2 FQGTGA. The CDR3 extends over 15 amino acids. V was cut by 0 bases and J by 7 bases, with 16 bases left in between. The CDR3 sequence: CASSLTGAGPWEQYF. In DNA, the CDR3 is TGTGCCAGCAGCTTAACCGGGGCAGGGCCTTGGGAGCAGTACTTC.

The gene calls are TRBV3-1 (or the pseudogene TRBV3-2) and TRBJ2-7, with TRBD2 identical over 10 bases. There are 16 residues in the CDR3. Trimming removed 4 bases from V and 5 bases from J; junction bases left unmatched: 11. Germline V lookup: CDR1 LGHDT, CDR2 YNNKEL (reference sequence). The CDR3 loop is CASSPSGASGSNEQYF. The CDR3 DNA follows: TGTGCCAGCAGCCCGTCTGGTGCTAGCGGGAGCAACGAGCAGTACTTC.

The chain has TRBV2 and TRBJ2-7; 7 bases are shared with TRBD1. V lost 7 bases, J lost 2 bases, and 5 bases stayed unmatched. Germline assignment: CDR1 SNHLY and CDR2 FYNNEI. The CDR3 has 13 residues. CDR3 in DNA: TGTGCCAGCAAATTCGGACAGGCCTACGAGCAGTACTTC. Protein product: CASKFGQAYEQYF. Full variable domain (remainder filled in from reference TRBV2 and TRBJ2-7): EPEVTQTPSHQVTQMGQEVILRCVPISNHLYFYWYRQILGQKVEFLVSFYNNEISEKSEIFDDQFSVERPDGSNFTLKIRSTKLEDSAMYFCASKFGQAYEQYFGPGTRLTVT.

The CDR3 DNA sequence: TGTGCCAGCAGTGAGGCCTCGAACACTGAAGCTTTCTTT. As protein: CASSEASNTEAFF. This sequence joins TRBV2 and TRBJ1-1, with D unresolved. V was trimmed by 3 bases and J by 1 base, leaving 6 bases between them. Germline V gene lookup returns CDR1 SNHLY and CDR2 FYNNEI. CDR3 length equals 13 residues.

This chain joins TRBV29-1 and TRBJ1-1; 8 bases match TRBD1. V was clipped by 6 bases and J by 1 base; unmatched bases: 1. The germline gives CDR1 SQVTM, CDR2 ANQGSEA. The CDR3 is 12 amino acids. The CDR3 spells CSVDRANTEAFF. The CDR3 DNA follows: TGCAGCGTGGACAGGGCGAACACTGAAGCTTTCTTT.

This clone was seen just once. The chain uses TRBV11-1 and TRBJ2-7, with TRBD1 matching 8 bases. The length of the CDR3 is 15 residues. V trimming: 4 bases; J trimming: 1 base; junction bases outside the gene matches: 6. Germline lookup yields CDR1 SGHAT and CDR2 FQDESV (reference sequence). The CDR3 region has the DNA TGTGCCAGCAGCTCACAGGGGGGTGAGTCCTACGAGCAGTACTTC. Translating gives CASSSQGGESYEQYF.

This clone was counted once. CDR3 DNA: TGTGCCACCGCCAGGGGAACCGCAGGGACCCAGTACTTC. It yields the protein CATARGTAGTQYF. The chain is built from TRBV24-1 and TRBJ2-5; D is possibly TRBD1 (6 bases). CDR1 KGHDR and CDR2 SFDVKD come from the germline V gene. The CDR3 is 13 amino acids. Trimming stripped 9 bases from V and 7 bases from J, with 17 bases between.

The chain recombines TRBV7-2 with TRBJ1-1, with D uncertain. Germline lookup yields CDR1 SGHTA and CDR2 FQGNSA. Trimming cost V 0 bases and J 3 bases, with 8 bases left between them. This CDR3 has 14 amino acids. The DNA of the CDR3 is TGTGCCAGCAGCTTAGCGGTGGCGGACACTGAAGCTTTCTTT. Translating it yields CASSLAVADTEAFF.

The chain carries TRBV19 and TRBJ1-2; a possible D gene is TRBD1 (5 bases). The CDR3 sequence is 14 residues long. Germline V gives CDR1 LNHDA, CDR2 SQIVND (reference sequence). V dropped 0 bases and J dropped 6 bases, with 11 bases sitting between them. The CDR3 coding sequence is TGTGCCAGTAGTATAGATCGGGACGGAAATGGCTACACCTTC. Translating gives CASSIDRDGNGYTF.

Only a few counts were recorded for this clone. This rearrangement joins TRBV3-1 (or the pseudogene TRBV3-2) to TRBJ1-1; 7 bases are a match to TRBD1. The germline gives CDR1 LGHDT, CDR2 YNNKEL (reference sequence). There are 14 residues in the CDR3. V trimming: 6 bases; J trimming: 4 bases; junction bases outside the gene matches: 8. This chain's CDR3 is CASSPNRGSTEAFF. CDR3 DNA sequence: TGTGCCAGCAGTCCGAACAGGGGTAGCACTGAAGCTTTCTTT.

Concerning this clone: Compared with germline, one end of the junction differs, possibly owing to a read error. V and J are TRBV10-3 and TRBJ2-5; TRBD1 aligns across 7 bases. The CDR3 consists of 16 residues. Germline CDR1 is ENHRY and CDR2 is SYGVKD. CDR3 residues: CAISKSIGTGEETQYF. In DNA, the CDR3 is TGTGCCATCAGTAAGTCGATAGGTACAGGGGAAGAGACCCAGTACTTC.

This chain connects TRBV25-1 to TRBJ1-4; no clear D gene. With 4 bases removed from V and 8 bases from J, the gap between germline ends came to 11 bases. Germline CDR1 reads MGHDK; CDR2 reads SYGVNS. The CDR3 is 13 residues long. The CDR3 nucleotides are TGTGCCAGCAGTGGCAATTGGGAAGAAAAACTGTTTTTT. It yields the protein CASSGNWEEKLFF.

This chain uses TRBV5-6 with TRBJ2-7, with 7 bases identical to TRBD1. Germline CDR1 reads SGHDT; CDR2 reads YYEEEE. V lost 1 base and J lost 3; bases outside the gene matches: 1. CDR3 length: 13 residues. CDR3 protein: CASSLRGLYEQYF. CDR3 bases: TGTGCCAGCAGCTTGAGGGGGCTCTACGAGCAGTACTTC. Combining the CDR3 with reference TRBV5-6 and TRBJ2-7 gives the whole variable domain DAGVTQSPTHLIKTRGQQVTLRCSPKSGHDTVSWYQQALGQGPQFIFQYYEEEERQRGNFPDRFSGHQFPNYSSELNVNALLLGDSALYLCASSLRGLYEQYFGPGTRLTVT.

The chain joins TRBV18 to TRBJ2-5; the D is unclear. Looked up from germline, CDR1 is KGHSH and CDR2 is LQKENI. The CDR3 extends over 15 amino acids. V was shortened by 3 bases and J by 1 base, with 12 bases between the two germline ends. The CDR3 nucleotides read TGTGCCAGCTCACCCGTGGGGTTGGTCCAAGAGACCCAGTACTTC. It translates to CASSPVGLVQETQYF.

The CDR3 reads CATSEPSGRRAQETQYF. The CDR3 DNA reads as TGTGCCACCAGTGAACCCAGCGGGAGGCGGGCCCAAGAGACCCAGTACTTC. V and J are TRBV24-1 and TRBJ2-5, with 9 positions matching TRBD2. The CDR3 is made up of 17 amino acids. Germline assignment: CDR1 KGHDR and CDR2 SFDVKD. Trimming took 4 bases from V and 1 from J; bases not matched to a gene: 9.

The CDR3 here is CASSSTGSYGYTF. The CDR3 region has the DNA TGTGCCAGCAGCTCGACAGGCAGCTATGGCTACACCTTC. The chain joins TRBV7-8 to TRBJ1-2; possibly TRBD1 for D (6 bases). In germline, CDR1 is SGHVS, CDR2 FQNEAQ. The CDR3 contains 13 residues. Trimming left V 4 bases short and J 4 bases short, with 10 bases between. Together with reference TRBV7-8 and TRBJ1-2, the CDR3 gives the full variable domain: GAGVSQSPRYKVAKRGQDVALRCDPISGHVSLFWYQQALGQGPEFLTYFQNEAQLDKSGLPSDRFFAERPEGSVSTLKIQRTQQEDSAVYLCASSSTGSYGYTFGSGTRLTVV.

The gene calls are TRBV27 and TRBJ2-1; D is possibly TRBD2 (6 bases). The germline gives CDR1 MNHEY, CDR2 SMNVEV (reference sequence). The V end lost 6 bases, the J end lost 1 base, and 10 bases lay between the germline ends. The CDR3 totals 14 residues. For the CDR3, the DNA is TGTGCCAGCAGCCTCGGGACTTCCTACAATGAGCAGTTCTTC. It encodes CASSLGTSYNEQFF.

The count of this clone is one. The rearrangement links TRBV12-3 or TRBV12-4 to TRBJ1-1; no definite D call. The CDR3 is 13 residues long. Trimming removed 9 bases at V and 6 bases at J, with 17 bases between. CDR3 nucleotide sequence: TGTGCCAGTCGGATAGACGGTCTCGCTGAAGCTTTCTTT. Protein product: CASRIDGLAEAFF.

The rearrangement uses TRBV28 and TRBJ2-5; 10 bases line up with TRBD2. The junction had 7 bases not matched to a gene; V was cut back by 5 bases and J by 4 bases. Germline assignment: CDR1 MDHEN and CDR2 SYDVKM. CDR3 length: 15 residues. The CDR3 DNA follows: TGTGCCAGCAGTAACCGAGCGGGAGGGCTAGAGACCCAGTACTTC. Translated, it gives CASSNRAGGLETQYF. Full variable domain (missing parts from reference TRBV28 and TRBJ2-5): DVKVTQSSRYLVKRTGEKVFLECVQDMDHENMFWYRQDPGLGLRLIYFSYDVKMKEKGDIPEGYSVSREKKERFSLILESASTNQTSMYLCASSNRAGGLETQYFGPGTRLLVL.

CDR3 in amino acids: CSVDGTANYGYTF. The CDR3 DNA follows: TGCAGCGTTGACGGGACGGCTAACTATGGCTACACCTTC. The J gene is TRBJ1-2, the V gene TRBV29-1; weak D call: TRBD1 (5 bases). Germline CDR1 SQVTM, CDR2 ANQGSEA. Between the trimmed V and J ends, which lost 3 bases and 0 bases, there was a span of 8 bases. This CDR3 is 13 amino acids long.

This chain uses TRBV9 with TRBJ2-6; D is unresolved. Trimming removed 3 bases from V and 0 bases from J, with 13 bases in between. The germline V gene has CDR1 SGDLS and CDR2 YYNGEE. The CDR3 covers 17 residues. CDR3 residues: CASSASVQSSGANVLTF. The DNA of the CDR3 is TGTGCCAGCAGCGCCTCCGTACAGAGCTCTGGGGCCAACGTCCTGACTTTC.

The chain employs TRBV10-3 and TRBJ1-6; D is unresolved. Looked up from germline, CDR1 is ENHRY and CDR2 is SYGVKD. CDR3 size: 14 residues. V lost 3 bases to trimming and J lost 7 bases, with 10 bases between them. The CDR3 spells CAISDLLMNSPLHF. The CDR3, as DNA: TGTGCCATCAGTGACCTCCTCATGAATTCACCCCTCCACTTT.

The rearrangement joins TRBV14 to TRBJ1-1, with a weak D call TRBD1 (5 bases). The germline V gene has CDR1 SGHDN and CDR2 FVKESK. The ends were cut back, 4 bases at V and 0 bases at J, with 9 bases in the middle. The CDR3 extends over 14 amino acids. The CDR3 loop reads CASSRAGMNTEAFF. DNA of the CDR3: TGTGCCAGCAGCCGGGCAGGGATGAACACTGAAGCTTTCTTT.

This chain connects TRBV18 to TRBJ2-7; TRBD2 agrees at 10 bases. CDR1 is KGHSH, CDR2 LQKENI, per germline. The CDR3 runs 18 residues. The V and J ends lost 0 bases and 2 bases, in that order; junction bases with no gene match: 10. CDR3 DNA sequence: TGTGCCAGCTCACCACCGGGTCACCTAGCGGGAGCTCCCTACGAGCAGTACTTC. Amino acids: CASSPPGHLAGAPYEQYF.

The chain links TRBV15 to TRBJ1-2; no clear D. This CDR3 spans 13 amino acids. Germline-derived CDR1 and CDR2 are LNHNV and YYDKDF (reference sequence). Trimming stripped 0 bases from V and 8 bases from J, with 10 bases between. In DNA form, the CDR3 reads TGTGCCACCAGCAGAGAGGCCCGCTCGGGCTACACCTTC. It codes for CATSREARSGYTF. The entire variable domain, with the rest obtained from reference TRBV15 and TRBJ1-2, is as follows: DAMVIQNPRYQVTQFGKPVTLSCSQTLNHNVMYWYQQKSSQAPKLLFHYYDKDFNNEADTPDNFQSRRPNTSFCFLDIRSPGLGDTAMYLCATSREARSGYTFGSGTRLTVV.

The chain recombines TRBV19 with TRBJ2-1, with a possible D match to TRBD2 (6 bases). Per germline, CDR1 LNHDA and CDR2 SQIVND (reference sequence). There are 13 residues in the CDR3. Trimming left V 3 bases short and J 12 bases short, with 15 bases between. CDR3 nucleotide sequence: TGTGCCAGTAGTATGGCCCGGGAGTTGATGCAGTTCTTC. This encodes CASSMARELMQFF.

The V and J genes are TRBV4-2 and TRBJ2-1; 12 positions match TRBD2. V lost 1 base and J lost 1; bases outside the gene matches: 8. Germline V gene sequence: CDR1 LGHNA, CDR2 YNFKEQ. This CDR3 contains 19 residues. This CDR3 is CASSQGTSGIGRSYNEQFF. The DNA for the CDR3 is TGTGCCAGCAGCCAAGGGACTAGCGGGATAGGGCGATCCTACAATGAGCAGTTCTTC.

This rearrangement joins TRBV12-3 or TRBV12-4 to TRBJ2-1; D is perhaps TRBD1 or TRBD2 (5 bases each). V was pared by 6 bases and J by 4 bases, with 10 bases between. This CDR3 spans 13 amino acids. This chain's CDR3 is CASSEGPYNEQFF. In nucleotides, the CDR3 is TGTGCCAGCAGCGAGGGACCGTACAATGAGCAGTTCTTC.

The chain joins TRBV18 to TRBJ1-4; 9 nucleotides line up with TRBD1. Trimming took 1 base from V and 5 from J; bases not matched to a gene: 5. The germline V gene has CDR1 KGHSH and CDR2 LQKENI. The CDR3 runs to 16 residues. As DNA, the CDR3 is TGTGCCAGCTCACCACTCGGACAGGGGCGGAATGAAAAACTGTTTTTT. The encoded protein is CASSPLGQGRNEKLFF.

For the CDR3, the DNA is TGTGCCAGCAGTTTTGTGGGAGACAGGCGTTACCCCCTCCACTTT. Translating gives CASSFVGDRRYPLHF. This chain connects TRBV27 to TRBJ1-6, with a possible D match to TRBD1 (6 bases). The CDR3 spans 15 residues. Per the germline V gene, CDR1 is MNHEY and CDR2 is SMNVEV (reference sequence). V was trimmed by 3 bases and J by 13 bases, leaving 19 bases between them.